This record concerns one TCR beta chain sequence. Antigen specificity is unknown. The data belong to a study of cytomegalovirus exposure and HLA in healthy donors. General study findings and limits: In a later analysis, several top co-occurrence clusters appeared linked to parvovirus B19, influenza, CMV and Epstein-Barr virus. Most likely, a cluster of highly shared sequence variants arose as a sequencing artifact.

PCR used 60 Vbeta primers and 13 Jbeta primers. Profiled with immunoSEQ multiplex PCR; TCRdb holds only in-frame clones, not every one. The table shows roughly 130,000 clones, with roughly 82% occurring only once. Germline CDR1 and CDR2: SGDLS and YYNGEE. The CDR3 totals 13 residues. V gave up 3 bases and J gave up 6 bases; unmatched junction bases: 5. The sample was PBMCs. The V gene is TRBV9, the J gene TRBJ2-5, with 7 bases fitting TRBD2. The sequence came from a male donor in good health and CMV-seropositive. CDR3 protein: CASSGEGWQTQYF. The CDR3 DNA reads as TGTGCCAGCAGCGGGGAGGGGTGGCAGACCCAGTACTTC.